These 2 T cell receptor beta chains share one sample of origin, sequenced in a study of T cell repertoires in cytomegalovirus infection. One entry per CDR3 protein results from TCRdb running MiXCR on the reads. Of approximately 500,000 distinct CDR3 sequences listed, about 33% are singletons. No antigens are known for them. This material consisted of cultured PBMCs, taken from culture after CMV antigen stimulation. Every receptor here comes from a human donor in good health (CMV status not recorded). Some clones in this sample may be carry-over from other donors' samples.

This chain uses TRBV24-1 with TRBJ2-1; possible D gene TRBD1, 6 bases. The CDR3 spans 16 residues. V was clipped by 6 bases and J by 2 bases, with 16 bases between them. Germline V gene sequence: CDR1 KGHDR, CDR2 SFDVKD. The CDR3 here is CATSPGTHAPYNEQFF. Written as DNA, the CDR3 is TGTGCCACCAGTCCCGGGACACACGCCCCCTACAATGAGCAGTTCTTC.

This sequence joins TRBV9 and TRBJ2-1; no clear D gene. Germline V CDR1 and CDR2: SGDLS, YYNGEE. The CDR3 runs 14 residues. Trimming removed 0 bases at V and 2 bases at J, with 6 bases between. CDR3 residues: CASSVGWAYNEQFF. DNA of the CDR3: TGTGCCAGCAGCGTAGGGTGGGCCTACAATGAGCAGTTCTTC.